Listed below are T cell receptor beta chains from one sample, sequenced in a study of graft-versus-host responses after intestinal transplantation. Profiled with immunoSEQ multiplex PCR; TCRdb holds only in-frame clones, not every one. The sample comprises approximately 39,000 clones, roughly 94% of which are singletons, and 0.2% to 0.25% rests with the top ten. These receptors lack a known antigen. The sample was unstimulated CD4+ T cells sorted from spleen or lymph node cells, taken before transplant. Receptor source: a human donor who was the organ donor for an intestinal transplant. CDR3s include the opening cysteine and the closing phenylalanine or tryptophan.

>16|TRBV7-6|TRBJ2-1
CASSFLGGGTYNEQFF
>13|TRBV5-4|TRBJ2-3
CASSLQGTDTQYF
>16|TRBV7-8|TRBJ2-5
CASSARQGKGQETQYF
>13|TRBV27|TRBJ2-7
CASSLPTSYEQYF
>13|TRBV7-3|TRBJ2-1
CASSLGGADEQFF
>13|TRBV5-4|TRBJ1-1
CASSTGHNTEAFF
>15|TRBV14|TRBJ2-4
CASSRNGRAKNIQYF
>15|TRBV28|TRBJ1-5
CASSRWTGSNQPQHF
>10|TRBV6-5|TRBJ2-1
CASVGTREFF
>13|TRBV6-1|TRBJ2-3
CASRSNRADTQYF
>14|TRBV6-5|TRBJ1-3
CASSSRGLGNTIYF
>15|TRBV6-1|TRBJ1-5
CASSDQGYSNQPQHF
>12|TRBV30|TRBJ1-2
CALQRALGGYTF
>17|TRBV4-1|TRBJ1-3
CASSLTGTPSSGNTIYF
>13|TRBV6-1|TRBJ1-2
CASRQTGSYGYTF
>15|TRBV30|TRBJ2-7
CAWSVGRPGSYEQYF
>14|TRBV7-9|TRBJ1-4
CASRNRGPNEKLFF
>18|TRBV5-1|TRBJ2-3
CASSLGLAGATSTDTQYF
>15|TRBV28|TRBJ1-6
CASSLGTGGNSPLHF
>13|TRBV5-4|TRBJ2-7
CASSIQGAYEQYF
>14|TRBV6-5|TRBJ2-7
CASSYSRGGNEQYF
>16|TRBV30|TRBJ1-4
CAGGTGRDRVGEKLFF
>13|TRBV4-3|TRBJ1-4
CASSDRGYEKLFF
>15|TRBV19|TRBJ2-6
CASSIRTVGANVLTF
>18|TRBV5-1|TRBJ2-3
CASSLGDRGGASTDTQYF
>14|TRBV7-2|TRBJ2-5
CASSPRGHQETQYF
>15|TRBV18|TRBJ2-7
CASSPLGLPAYEQYF
>15|TRBV30|TRBJ2-7
CAWRASGTGLYEQYF
>14|TRBV6-5|TRBJ2-1
CASSYSGGANEQFF
>14|TRBV7-2|TRBJ1-3
CASSPSNSGNTIYF
>12|TRBV29-1|TRBJ1-2
CSVGTGGHGYTF
>16|TRBV5-1|TRBJ1-3
CASSLVESFSGNTIYF